The 29 T cell receptor beta chains below come from one sample, sequenced in a study of shared clonotypes between healthy human individuals. Data came from immunoSEQ multiplex PCR; TCRdb stores just in-frame clones and leaves some out. Among about a million clones listed, 70% to 85% were seen once. Material: memory CD4+ T cells from PBMCs. Subset of the sample: CD45RA-negative fraction. Receptor source: a man aged 18 to 30 in good health. Some clones in this sample may be carry-over from other donors' samples.

This clone came up many times. This chain links TRBV29-1 with TRBJ2-5; 8 bases match TRBD1. The DNA end is a closer match to TRBJ2-7, so the J assignment may be wrong. The germline CDR1 and CDR2 sequences are SQVTM and ANQGSEA. CDR3 length: 12 amino acids. As DNA, the CDR3 is TGCAGCGGGGGGACAGGCGAACTCGAGCAGTACTTC. Its protein product is CSGGTGELEQYF.

This chain connects TRBV2 to TRBJ2-2, with 8 positions matching TRBD1. The length of the CDR3 is 13 residues. Looked up from germline, CDR1 is SNHLY and CDR2 is FYNNEI. Losses at the gene ends were 6 bases for V and 4 bases for J; bases not matched to a gene: 1. The CDR3 DNA reads as TGTGCCAGCAGGACAGGGGTCACCGGGGAGCTGTTTTTT. As protein: CASRTGVTGELFF.

V usage is TRBV5-6 and J usage is TRBJ2-2; the D is unclear. This CDR3 has 12 residues. Germline V gives CDR1 SGHDT, CDR2 YYEEEE. V lost 4 bases and J lost 13, with 14 bases in between. The CDR3 is CASSTSLGLLFF. The CDR3 nucleotides read TGTGCCAGCAGCACTTCCTTGGGTTTGCTGTTTTTT. Filled out from reference TRBV5-6 and TRBJ2-2, the complete variable domain reads DAGVTQSPTHLIKTRGQQVTLRCSPKSGHDTVSWYQQALGQGPQFIFQYYEEEERQRGNFPDRFSGHQFPNYSSELNVNALLLGDSALYLCASSTSLGLLFFGEGSRLTVL.

The CDR3 DNA sequence: TGTGCCAGCAGCTTAGCACCGGGGCGCGGCTATGGCTACACCTTC. Encoded protein: CASSLAPGRGYGYTF. This chain connects TRBV7-2 to TRBJ1-2, with a weak D call TRBD1 (5 bases). V was trimmed by 0 bases and J by 4 bases, leaving 12 bases between them. This CDR3 has 15 amino acids. CDR1 SGHTA and CDR2 FQGNSA come from the germline V gene.

As concerns this clone: A much larger clone is a single base away; this may be a read error. The chain links TRBV29-1 to TRBJ1-1; D may be TRBD1 (5 bases). The germline V gene encodes CDR1 SQVTM and CDR2 ANQGSEA. V lost 5 bases and J 6 bases, leaving 10 bases between the germline ends. The CDR3 has 11 amino acids. CDR3 sequence: CSVSGTAEAFF. CDR3 DNA sequence: TGCAGCGTTTCAGGGACCGCTGAAGCTTTCTTT.

The rearrangement joins TRBV7-8 to TRBJ1-2, with D possibly TRBD1 on 5 matching bases. V was pared by 5 bases and J by 0 bases, with 13 bases between. CDR3 size: 15 residues. Germline lookup yields CDR1 SGHVS and CDR2 FQNEAQ. As DNA, the CDR3 is TGTGCCAGCAGCCCTGCTGGGGCGGCTAACTATGGCTACACCTTC. Its protein product is CASSPAGAANYGYTF.

The chain's CDR3 is CASSLTLLGGIGNTIYF. DNA of the CDR3: TGCGCCAGCAGCTTGACCCTACTAGGGGGGATTGGAAACACCATATATTTT. The chain couples TRBV5-1 to TRBJ1-3, with a weak D call TRBD1 (6 bases). V lost 1 base and J lost 3, with 17 bases in between. In germline, CDR1 is SGHRS, CDR2 YFSETQ. This CDR3 is 17 amino acids long.

The chain joins TRBV29-1 to TRBJ2-2; 9 nucleotides line up with TRBD1. This CDR3 has 14 residues. Germline V gene sequence: CDR1 SQVTM, CDR2 ANQGSEA. V was pared by 7 bases and J by 5 bases, with 8 bases of the junction left unmatched. CDR3 DNA: TGCAGCGGTGCACAGGGGGCAGGAACCGGGGAGCTGTTTTTT. Its translation is CSGAQGAGTGELFF.

This clone turned up a few times. The chain employs TRBV28 and TRBJ1-5, with D unresolved. Trimming took 4 bases from V and 2 from J, leaving 21 bases between them. This CDR3 has 18 residues. Germline V lookup: CDR1 MDHEN, CDR2 SYDVKM. The CDR3 DNA is TGTGCCAGCAGTTCTGGGAAATTATCTCTAGACGGCAATCAGCCCCAGCATTTT. It translates to CASSSGKLSLDGNQPQHF.

This chain connects TRBV7-3 to TRBJ2-1, with D uncertain. V lost 3 bases and J lost 4, with 7 bases in between. CDR3 length: 13 amino acids. Germline V CDR1 and CDR2: SGHTA, FQGTGA. CDR3 loop: CASSFLAYNEQFF. The CDR3 DNA sequence: TGTGCCAGCAGCTTCCTTGCGTACAATGAGCAGTTCTTC.

Of note for this clone: One end of the junction does not line up with germline, which may come from a read error. The chain has TRBV6-1 and TRBJ1-5; D unclear. Looked up from germline, CDR1 is MNHNS and CDR2 is SASEGT. The CDR3 length is 13 residues. The CDR3 coding sequence is TGTGCCTGCAGAGTCTATAGCAATCAGCCCCAGCATTTT. Translating gives CACRVYSNQPQHF.

The J gene is TRBJ2-1, the V gene TRBV9; D might be TRBD1 (5 bases). Trimming left V 0 bases short and J 10 bases short, with 11 bases between. This CDR3 region has 13 residues. The germline CDR1 and CDR2 sequences are SGDLS and YYNGEE. CDR3 region: CASSVDLHREQFF. CDR3 coding DNA: TGTGCCAGCAGCGTAGATCTCCACAGGGAGCAGTTCTTC.

This clone has at least ten counts. A junction end diverges from the germline sequence, so it may reflect a read error. This sequence joins TRBV11-3 and TRBJ2-1, with TRBD1 matching over 7 bases. There are 17 residues in the CDR3. From germline, CDR1 is SGHNT and CDR2 YENEEA. Here the CDR3 reads CASSPLPGQLPYNEQFF. The CDR3, as DNA: TGTGCCAGCAGCCCTCTACCGGGACAGCTGCCCTATAATGAGCAGTTCTTC.

This clone was counted a few times. The rearrangement joins TRBV14 to TRBJ1-2, with D perhaps matching TRBD1 (6 bases). Trimming pared 1 base from V and 7 bases from J, leaving 16 bases between. Germline values: CDR1 SGHDN, CDR2 FVKESK. The CDR3 runs to 15 residues. CDR3 sequence reads: CASSQVAGASLGYTF. CDR3 in DNA: TGTGCCAGCAGCCAAGTGGCAGGGGCGAGCCTTGGCTACACCTTC.

This clone was seen a few times. The rearrangement joins TRBV29-1 to TRBJ1-1, with no clear D. V was trimmed by 7 bases and J by 1 base, leaving 10 bases between them. This CDR3 is built from 12 residues. Germline V gives CDR1 SQVTM, CDR2 ANQGSEA. CDR3 sequence: CSGGRGNTEAFF. For the CDR3, the DNA is TGCAGCGGAGGACGCGGGAACACTGAAGCTTTCTTT.

The CDR3 region is CASSLFPEAFF. CDR3 DNA sequence: TGTGCCAGCAGTTTATTTCCTGAAGCTTTCTTT. The V gene is TRBV28, the J gene TRBJ1-1; D call uncertain. The length of the CDR3 is 11 residues. V was shortened by 1 base and J by 6 bases, with 3 bases between the two germline ends. CDR1 and CDR2 (germline): MDHEN, SYDVKM.

V and J are TRBV11-1 and TRBJ2-3, with 11 nucleotides matching TRBD2. The CDR3 totals 17 residues. Germline lookup yields CDR1 SGHAT and CDR2 FQDESV (reference sequence). V was pared by 4 bases and J by 7 bases, with 13 bases of the junction left unmatched. The CDR3, as DNA: TGTGCCAGCAGCTCACCGAGACTAGCGGGACCCACGAATACGCAGTATTTT. Its protein is CASSSPRLAGPTNTQYF. Complete variable domain (other parts from reference TRBV11-1 and TRBJ2-3): EAEVAQSPRYKITEKSQAVAFWCDPISGHATLYWYRQILGQGPELLVQFQDESVVDDSQLPKDRFSAERLKGVDSTLKIQPAELGDSAMYLCASSSPRLAGPTNTQYFGPGTRLTVL.

The sample holds a few counts of this clone. The chain joins TRBV30 to TRBJ1-5; D gene unclear. With 5 bases removed from V and 3 bases from J, the gap between germline ends came to 8 bases. Germline CDR1 reads GTSNPN; CDR2 reads SVGIG (reference sequence). This CDR3 has 12 residues. CDR3: CAWASYNQPQHF. The CDR3 nucleotides read TGTGCCTGGGCTTCTTACAATCAGCCCCAGCATTTT.

The chain uses TRBV7-9 and TRBJ2-7; a weak D match, TRBD2 (5 bases). The CDR3 covers 15 residues. Germline V lookup: CDR1 SEHNR, CDR2 FQNEAQ (reference sequence). V was clipped by 5 bases and J by 5 bases, with 19 bases between them. The CDR3 nucleotides are TGTGCCAGCAGCCCCCATTGGGAGTATTCCGACGAGCAGTACTTC. Residues: CASSPHWEYSDEQYF. The full variable domain, with the rest looked up from reference TRBV7-9 and TRBJ2-7, is DTGVSQNPRHKITKRGQNVTFRCDPISEHNRLYWYRQTLGQGPEFLTYFQNEAQLEKSRLLSDRFSAERPKGSFSTLEIQRTEQGDSAMYLCASSPHWEYSDEQYFGPGTRLTVT.

The CDR3 is CASSWRQGSTDTQYF. CDR3 nucleotide sequence: TGTGCCAGCAGCTGGAGACAGGGTAGCACAGATACGCAGTATTTT. The chain employs TRBV5-6 and TRBJ2-3; 7 bases line up with TRBD1. Trimming at V came to 3 bases and at J to 0 bases, leaving 4 bases not matched to a gene. This CDR3 is 15 amino acids long. Per germline, CDR1 SGHDT and CDR2 YYEEEE.

This chain joins TRBV5-6 and TRBJ1-2, with TRBD1 identical over 8 bases. The CDR3 spans 15 residues. Germline values: CDR1 SGHDT, CDR2 YYEEEE. After removal of 4 bases from V and 5 bases from J, the junction contained 10 bases not matched to a gene. The CDR3 loop reads CASSLGQGMGYGYTF. In nucleotides, the CDR3 is TGTGCCAGCAGCCTCGGACAGGGAATGGGGTATGGCTACACCTTC.

Only one count was recorded for this clone. This chain uses TRBV4-3 with TRBJ2-7; 9 bases are shared with TRBD1. The CDR3 extends over 14 amino acids. With V trimmed by 4 bases and J by 6 bases, 7 bases remained unmatched. Looked up from germline, CDR1 is LGHNA and CDR2 is YSLEER. The CDR3 region has the DNA TGCGCCAGCAGCCGGACAGGGGTTTTTGGCGAGCAGTACTTC. This translates into CASSRTGVFGEQYF.

J is TRBJ1-5 and V is TRBV11-2; D is ambiguous. This CDR3 has 14 residues. V dropped 2 bases and J dropped 6 bases, with 11 bases sitting between them. The germline CDR1 and CDR2 sequences are SGHAT and FQNNGV. CDR3 residues: CASSLSSGGQPQHF. The CDR3 DNA sequence: TGTGCCAGCAGCTTATCCAGCGGTGGTCAGCCCCAGCATTTT. The complete variable domain, with remaining parts taken from reference TRBV11-2 and TRBJ1-5, reads EAGVAQSPRYKIIEKRQSVAFWCNPISGHATLYWYQQILGQGPKLLIQFQNNGVVDDSQLPKDRFSAERLKGVDSTLKIQPAKLEDSAVYLCASSLSSGGQPQHFGDGTRLSIL.

In this sample, this clone turned up many times. The chain links TRBV9 to TRBJ2-7, with 12 bases identical to TRBD2. CDR1 and CDR2 from the germline V gene are SGDLS and YYNGEE. Trimming took 4 bases from V and 7 from J; bases not matched to a gene: 6. The CDR3 totals 14 residues. The CDR3 DNA reads as TGTGCCAGCAGCCAAGGACTAGCGGGAAAAGAGCAGTACTTC. It encodes CASSQGLAGKEQYF.

The rearrangement links TRBV5-4 to TRBJ2-5; 13 positions agree with TRBD2. Germline V gene data show CDR1 as SGHNT and CDR2 as YYREEE (reference sequence). V dropped 4 bases and J dropped 4; count of bases not matched to a gene: 7. This CDR3 contains 16 residues. The DNA for the CDR3 is TGTGCCAGCAGCCTAAGGACTAGCGGGGGAGGAGAGACCCAGTACTTC. As protein: CASSLRTSGGGETQYF. Full variable domain (missing parts from reference TRBV5-4 and TRBJ2-5): ETGVTQSPTHLIKTRGQQVTLRCSSQSGHNTVSWYQQALGQGPQFIFQYYREEENGRGNFPPRFSGLQFPNYSSELNVNALELDDSALYLCASSLRTSGGGETQYFGPGTRLLVL.

The CDR3 is CASTLEVVAGYTF. CDR3 DNA: TGTGCCAGCACTCTCGAGGTTGTGGCTGGCTACACCTTC. This sequence joins TRBV6-1 and TRBJ1-2; D unclear. In germline, CDR1 is MNHNS, CDR2 SASEGT. The ends were cut back, 7 bases at V and 7 bases at J, with 16 bases in the middle. CDR3 size: 13 residues.

This clone has just one count. The CDR3 loop is CASSSGQRLYNEQFF. CDR3 DNA: TGTGCCAGCAGTTCGGGACAGCGTCTCTACAATGAGCAGTTCTTC. The V gene is TRBV28, the J gene TRBJ2-1; TRBD1 aligns across 7 bases. The V gene's germline CDR1 is MDHEN and CDR2 SYDVKM. J lost 3 bases, V lost 4 bases, and 6 bases had no gene match. The CDR3 totals 15 residues.

J is TRBJ1-1 and V is TRBV5-1, with a weak D call TRBD1 (5 bases). CDR3 length: 14 residues. The V gene lost 5 bases and the J gene lost 2 bases, with 13 bases spanning the gap. The germline gives CDR1 SGHRS, CDR2 YFSETQ. The chain's CDR3 is CASRSVQGNTEAFF. CDR3 coding DNA: TGCGCCAGCAGATCGGTCCAGGGAAACACTGAAGCTTTCTTT. Complete variable domain (other parts from reference TRBV5-1 and TRBJ1-1): KAGVTQTPRYLIKTRGQQVTLSCSPISGHRSVSWYQQTPGQGLQFLFEYFSETQRNKGNFPGRFSGRQFSNSRSEMNVSTLELGDSALYLCASRSVQGNTEAFFGQGTRLTVV.

The rearrangement joins TRBV7-9 to TRBJ2-7; no definite D call. The CDR3 length is 15 residues. Germline CDR1 SEHNR, CDR2 FQNEAQ (reference sequence). V lost 2 bases and J lost 2, with 13 bases in between. CDR3: CASSLSPQSTYEQYF. In DNA form, the CDR3 reads TGTGCCAGCAGCTTATCCCCGCAGTCTACCTACGAGCAGTACTTC.